Shown below are 26 T cell receptor beta chains from a single sample sequenced in a study of metastatic and nonmetastatic thyroid tumors. Ahead of thyroid surgery, no patient had received treatment of any kind. TCRdb used MiXCR to call clones anew from the PCR reads. The sample shows about 15,000 clones, around 22% of them seen only once. Sequenced sample: adjacent normal tissue. These receptors were taken from a female donor with papillary thyroid cancer or a benign thyroid nodule (not recorded which). Some clones in this sample may be carry-over from other donors' samples.

This chain connects TRBV7-2 to TRBJ2-3; D not resolved. Trimming removed 0 bases at V and 0 bases at J, with 10 bases between. CDR3 size: 16 residues. CDR1 and CDR2 (germline): SGHTA, FQGNSA. The CDR3 region is CASSLAPGLSTDTQYF. The CDR3 DNA follows: TGTGCCAGCAGCTTAGCTCCGGGTTTAAGCACAGATACGCAGTATTTT.

The chain uses TRBV11-3 and TRBJ2-7; 9 positions match TRBD2. Trimming cost V 1 base and J 3 bases; bases outside gene matches: 4. Germline V gene sequence: CDR1 SGHNT, CDR2 YENEEA. CDR3 length: 15 residues. CDR3 DNA: TGTGCCAGCAGCTTAGGTCTAGCGGGGATCTACGAGCAGTACTTC. It translates to CASSLGLAGIYEQYF.

This chain uses TRBV20-1 with TRBJ1-6; TRBD1 matches at 11 bases. J was trimmed by 9 bases and V by 1 base; bases with no gene match: 11. The CDR3 extends over 17 amino acids. From germline, CDR1 is DFQATT and CDR2 SNEGSKA (reference sequence). In DNA, the CDR3 is TGCAGTGCTAGAGTAGGACAGGGGGCCTTATTAGGTTCACCCCTCCACTTT. This codes for CSARVGQGALLGSPLHF.

This clone was seen only a few times. V gene TRBV28 combines with J gene TRBJ2-5; 7 positions agree with TRBD1. The germline CDR1 and CDR2 sequences are MDHEN and SYDVKM. V shed 6 bases, J shed 2 bases, and the junction held 6 bases outside the gene matches. The CDR3 covers 14 residues. This CDR3 reads CASSSPGQQETQYF. The DNA of the CDR3 is TGTGCCAGCAGCTCACCGGGACAGCAAGAGACCCAGTACTTC.

The genes are TRBV6-1 and TRBJ1-2; 7 nucleotides align to TRBD1. Germline trimming cut 6 bases from V and 3 bases from J; bases unmatched to any gene: 10. This CDR3 region has 15 residues. The germline V gene encodes CDR1 MNHNS and CDR2 SASEGT. The CDR3 spells CASSTPGQLHYGYTF. CDR3 bases: TGTGCCAGCAGCACCCCGGGACAGCTACACTATGGCTACACCTTC.

The V call is TRBV19, the J call TRBJ1-5; D remains ambiguous. Germline CDR1 LNHDA, CDR2 SQIVND (reference sequence). This CDR3 is built from 13 residues. The V end was cut by 3 bases, the J end by 5 bases, with 8 bases between. The CDR3 DNA follows: TGTGCCAGTAGTATTACCCCTTATCAGCCCCAGCATTTT. Protein: CASSITPYQPQHF.

The CDR3 region has the DNA TGCGCCAGCAGCTTGGATCGACAGGTCTACGAGCAGTACTTC. Amino acids: CASSLDRQVYEQYF. The chain carries TRBV5-1 and TRBJ2-7, with a tentative D call TRBD1 (6 bases). Germline CDR1 SGHRS, CDR2 YFSETQ. The CDR3 spans 14 residues. The V end lost 0 bases, the J end lost 3 bases, and 10 bases lay between the germline ends.

This clone turned up a few times. The CDR3 protein is CASVGGGLHEQYF. Here the CDR3 DNA reads TGTGCCAGCGTCGGCGGGGGGCTCCACGAGCAGTACTTC. V gene TRBV6-1 combines with J gene TRBJ2-7, with 8 positions matching TRBD2. The V gene end was trimmed by 8 bases and the J gene end by 5 bases; junction bases not matched to a gene: 8. Germline CDR1 MNHNS, CDR2 SASEGT. CDR3 length equals 13 residues.

Ten or more counts support this clone. V is TRBV6-1 and J is TRBJ1-3; D unclear. V was shortened by 6 bases and J by 3 bases, with 15 bases between the two germline ends. The germline V gene encodes CDR1 MNHNS and CDR2 SASEGT. This CDR3 contains 15 residues. The CDR3 coding sequence is TGTGCCAGCAGGTCGGATCAGAGAGGTGGAAACACCATATATTTT. As protein: CASRSDQRGGNTIYF.

This clone was recorded a few times. The chain couples TRBV27 to TRBJ1-1; D perhaps matches TRBD1 (5 bases). V was clipped by 4 bases and J by 5 bases, with 14 bases between them. CDR1 MNHEY and CDR2 SMNVEV come from the germline V gene (reference sequence). This CDR3 spans 14 amino acids. The CDR3 DNA reads as TGTGCCAGCAGTTCCGGGGGAGGTGGGACTGAAGCTTTCTTT. Its protein product is CASSSGGGGTEAFF.

The chain uses TRBV4-3 and TRBJ2-7, with D possibly matching TRBD1 (6 bases). The length of the CDR3 is 14 residues. V dropped 0 bases and J dropped 1 base, with 7 bases sitting between them. Germline loops: CDR1 LGHNA, CDR2 YSLEER. Written as DNA, the CDR3 is TGCGCCAGCAGCCAAGATGGGACATCCTACGAGCAGTACTTC. Its protein is CASSQDGTSYEQYF.

The table lists this clone with a few counts. The V and J genes are TRBV12-3 or TRBV12-4 and TRBJ2-1; 10 bases fit TRBD2. There are 12 residues in the CDR3. V lost 6 bases, J lost 10 bases, and 3 bases stayed unmatched. The CDR3 nucleotides read TGTGCCAGCAGACTAGCGGGGAGGGAGCAGTTCTTC. This sequence encodes CASRLAGREQFF.

This clone was counted between two and nine times. The CDR3 here is CASSFSGGDGYTF. For the CDR3, the DNA is TGTGCCAGCAGTTTCTCGGGAGGGGATGGCTACACCTTC. The rearrangement joins TRBV12-3 or TRBV12-4 to TRBJ1-2, with D perhaps TRBD1 (5 bases). Trimming left V 3 bases short and J 6 bases short, with 11 bases between. The CDR3 consists of 13 residues.

This chain links TRBV5-1 with TRBJ2-7; possibly TRBD1 for D (5 bases). Per the germline V gene, CDR1 is SGHRS and CDR2 is YFSETQ. The CDR3 loop spans 13 amino acids. Trimming left V 0 bases short and J 3 bases short, with 7 bases between. The CDR3 here is CASSLGQNYEQYF. DNA of the CDR3: TGCGCCAGCAGCTTGGGACAGAACTACGAGCAGTACTTC.

Ten or more counts support this clone. This sequence joins TRBV28 and TRBJ2-7, with TRBD2 identical over 11 bases. J lost 7 bases, V lost 1 base, and 9 bases had no gene match. Germline CDR1 is MDHEN and CDR2 is SYDVKM. This CDR3 has 16 residues. CDR3 protein: CASSLYLASGRSEQYF. CDR3 DNA: TGTGCCAGCAGTTTATATTTGGCTAGCGGGAGGAGTGAGCAGTACTTC.

This clone has a handful of counts. The V call is TRBV2, the J call TRBJ2-7; possibly TRBD2 for D (6 bases). Trimming pared 6 bases from V and 2 bases from J, leaving 14 bases between. Per the germline V gene, CDR1 is SNHLY and CDR2 is FYNNEI. The CDR3 contains 14 residues. CDR3 coding DNA: TGTGCCAGCAGGGCCGGGACTTTCCCCTACGAGCAGTACTTC. The encoded protein is CASRAGTFPYEQYF.

The V gene is TRBV27, the J gene TRBJ2-7, with 9 nucleotides matching TRBD2. The CDR3 loop spans 15 amino acids. Germline CDR1 reads MNHEY; CDR2 reads SMNVEV (reference sequence). Losses at the gene ends were 6 bases for V and 7 bases for J; bases not matched to a gene: 13. CDR3 coding DNA: TGTGCCAGCAGCCGGGACAGCGGGGGGTTCTTGGAGCAGTACTTC. Translated, it gives CASSRDSGGFLEQYF.

This clone has a handful of counts. The chain employs TRBV18 and TRBJ2-1; D is undetermined. The CDR3 loop spans 13 amino acids. Germline assignment: CDR1 KGHSH and CDR2 LQKENI. With 6 bases removed from V and 10 bases from J, the gap between germline ends came to 16 bases. The CDR3 nucleotides read TGTGCCAGCTCGCTAACACCCCCGGCAGAGCAGTTCTTC. Its translation is CASSLTPPAEQFF.

This clone was seen a handful of times. The chain has TRBV27 and TRBJ2-1; TRBD1 or TRBD2 may be the D gene (6 bases each). Trimming shortened V by 3 bases and J by 6 bases, and 12 bases separated the two germline ends. The CDR3 totals 14 residues. From germline, CDR1 is MNHEY and CDR2 SMNVEV (reference sequence). CDR3 sequence reads: CASSFWRGSNEQFF. For the CDR3, the DNA is TGTGCCAGCAGTTTTTGGAGGGGGTCCAATGAGCAGTTCTTC.

This clone occurred a few times. J is TRBJ2-3 and V is TRBV7-2, with D uncertain. V gave up 4 bases and J gave up 2 bases, with 4 bases separating them. Germline lookup yields CDR1 SGHTA and CDR2 FQGNSA. The CDR3 spans 12 residues. CDR3 sequence (DNA): TGTGCCAGCAGCTCATACACAGATACGCAGTATTTT. Its translation is CASSSYTDTQYF.

This clone has a handful of counts. Other nucleotide sequences from this sample produce the same CDR3. The rearrangement uses TRBV28 and TRBJ2-7; D is unresolved. The CDR3 length is 11 residues. Germline V lookup: CDR1 MDHEN, CDR2 SYDVKM. The germline V and J ends were trimmed by 3 bases and 7 bases, with 7 bases remaining between them. The CDR3 spells CASSFRREQYF. Written as DNA, the CDR3 is TGTGCCAGCAGTTTTCGTAGAGAGCAGTACTTC.

Only a few counts were recorded for this clone. This chain connects TRBV6-1 to TRBJ1-3, with D unresolved. Germline CDR1 MNHNS, CDR2 SASEGT. CDR3 length equals 13 residues. Trimming pared 7 bases from V and 8 bases from J, leaving 15 bases between. CDR3 sequence: CASTRGIRDTIYF. The CDR3 DNA reads TGTGCCAGCACCCGGGGAATTAGGGACACCATATATTTT.

The chain employs TRBV6-1 and TRBJ2-3, with D unclear. CDR1 and CDR2 (germline): MNHNS, SASEGT. V lost 6 bases and J 5 bases, leaving 9 bases between the germline ends. The CDR3 spans 12 residues. The CDR3 loop is CASSQEVDTQYF. DNA of the CDR3: TGTGCCAGCAGCCAAGAAGTAGATACGCAGTATTTT.

This clone was observed a few times. The rearrangement links TRBV6-5 to TRBJ1-6; D unclear. Germline loops: CDR1 MNHEY, CDR2 SVGAGI. The CDR3 loop spans 13 amino acids. V was cut by 0 bases and J by 12 bases, with 9 bases left in between. The CDR3, as DNA: TGTGCCAGCAGTTACTCCCTATCTGAACCCCTCCACTTT. Amino acid sequence: CASSYSLSEPLHF.

The V gene is TRBV24-1, the J gene TRBJ2-2, with D unclear. Trimming took 0 bases from V and 4 from J, leaving 5 bases between them. The CDR3 loop spans 14 amino acids. Germline loops: CDR1 KGHDR, CDR2 SFDVKD. The CDR3 DNA is TGTGCCACCAGTGATTTGTGGCGCACCGGGGAGCTGTTTTTT. Its translation: CATSDLWRTGELFF.

For this clone: This CDR3 is also generated by other DNA sequences in the sample. The genes are TRBV5-1 and TRBJ2-1; D is ambiguous. Germline V gives CDR1 SGHRS, CDR2 YFSETQ. The CDR3 is 15 amino acids. The V gene lost 2 bases and the J gene lost 1 base, with 10 bases spanning the gap. The CDR3 spells CASSLSASSYNEQFF. CDR3 nucleotide sequence: TGCGCCAGCAGCTTATCCGCCTCTTCCTACAATGAGCAGTTCTTC.